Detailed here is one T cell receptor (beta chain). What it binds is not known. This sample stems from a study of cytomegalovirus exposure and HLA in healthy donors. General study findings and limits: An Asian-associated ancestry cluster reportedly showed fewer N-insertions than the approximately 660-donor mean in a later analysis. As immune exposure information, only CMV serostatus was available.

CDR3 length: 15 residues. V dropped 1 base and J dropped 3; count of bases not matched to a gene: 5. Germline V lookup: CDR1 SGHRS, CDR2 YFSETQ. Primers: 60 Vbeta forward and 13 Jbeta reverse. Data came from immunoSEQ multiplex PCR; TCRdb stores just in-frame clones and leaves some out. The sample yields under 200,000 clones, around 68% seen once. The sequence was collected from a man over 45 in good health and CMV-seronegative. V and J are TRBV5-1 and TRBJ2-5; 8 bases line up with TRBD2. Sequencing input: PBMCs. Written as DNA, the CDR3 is TGCGCCAGCAGCTTGACCAGCGGGGGCAAAGAGACCCAGTACTTC. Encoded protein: CASSLTSGGKETQYF.